This T cell receptor (beta chain) emerged from a study of T cells after yellow fever vaccination. Broader study findings: CD4 and CD8 compartments shared a small share of clonotypes.

TCRdb reprocessed the 5' RACE reads with MiXCR, giving one entry per CDR3 protein. The sample includes 340,000 or so distinct CDR3 sequences, approximately 12% of them seen just once. This clonotype has a handful of counts. The antigen remains undetermined. Germline loops: CDR1 SNHLY, CDR2 FYNNEI. The CDR3 runs to 12 residues. V lost 4 bases to trimming and J lost 10 bases; unmatched junction nucleotides: 5. This specimen consisted of CD4+ T cells sorted from PBMCs, obtained 15 days after the yellow fever booster vaccination. The sequence was obtained from a man in his late teens or twenties who received the YFV17D yellow fever vaccine. The chain carries TRBV2 and TRBJ1-2; TRBD1 matches 8 bases. The CDR3 sequence is CASSVLQGAYTF. The CDR3 bases are TGTGCCAGCAGTGTCTTGCAGGGGGCCTACACCTTC.